This TCR beta chain was profiled in a study of blood T cell repertoires in COVID-19. Study-wide background: PBMCs, B-cell-depleted T cells, or T cells provided the cDNA or gDNA that made up the material.

Germline V gene lookup returns CDR1 LNHDA and CDR2 SQIVND (reference sequence). V was pared by 10 bases and J by 3 bases, with 15 bases between. The CDR3 is 13 amino acids. Sequencing used immunoSEQ multiplex PCR; TCRdb keeps in-frame clones, though not all of them. Here the sample spans 20,000 to 30,000 clones, about 86% being singletons. The J gene is TRBJ1-1, the V gene TRBV19; no reliable D call. This TCR was sampled from an older man with acute or convalescent COVID-19. The material sequenced was peripheral blood. The CDR3 DNA reads as TGTGCCACGTCCCGGGGAGGGTACACTGAAGCTTTCTTT. Protein sequence: CATSRGGYTEAFF.